The 8 T cell receptor beta chains below all came from one sample that was sequenced in a study of blood T cell repertoires in COVID-19. Data came from immunoSEQ multiplex PCR; TCRdb stores just in-frame clones and leaves some out. The sample holds 60,000 to 70,000 clones, about 80% seen once. The sequencing input was peripheral blood. These receptors originate from an elderly woman with acute or convalescent COVID-19.

This clone was seen a handful of times. The chain uses TRBV27 and TRBJ2-1; 11 nucleotides line up with TRBD2. Per germline, CDR1 MNHEY and CDR2 SMNVEV (reference sequence). V dropped 6 bases and J dropped 0; count of bases not matched to a gene: 10. The CDR3 consists of 18 residues. CDR3 in amino acids: CASRTGTSGYYSYNEQFF. In DNA form, the CDR3 reads TGTGCCAGCAGAACCGGGACTAGCGGCTACTACTCCTACAATGAGCAGTTCTTC.

This clone was recorded a few times. This chain uses TRBV6-5 with TRBJ1-1; D uncertain. CDR3 size: 14 residues. Germline V lookup: CDR1 MNHEY, CDR2 SVGAGI. Trimming took off 0 bases at V and 1 base at J, with 6 bases between the two ends. CDR3 protein: CASSYSNGNTEAFF. CDR3 nucleotides: TGTGCCAGCAGTTACTCGAACGGGAACACTGAAGCTTTCTTT.

The chain couples TRBV28 to TRBJ2-1; 11 positions match TRBD2. The CDR3 covers 14 residues. From germline, CDR1 is MDHEN and CDR2 SYDVKM. V trimming: 8 bases; J trimming: 8 bases; junction bases outside the gene matches: 8. CDR3 DNA: TGTGCCAGCCTGACTAGCGGGGCCCTCGATGAGCAGTTCTTC. Amino acids: CASLTSGALDEQFF.

The rearrangement joins TRBV5-1 to TRBJ2-1; D gene unclear. Germline CDR1 and CDR2: SGHRS and YFSETQ. Between the trimmed V and J ends, which lost 0 bases and 11 bases, there was a span of 21 bases. The CDR3 is 16 residues long. CDR3 protein: CASSLGSLSTPAKQFF. For the CDR3, the DNA is TGCGCCAGCAGCTTGGGGTCCCTTTCTACCCCTGCGAAGCAGTTCTTC.

The chain employs TRBV7-3 and TRBJ1-1, with a possible D match to TRBD1 (6 bases). The CDR3 covers 16 residues. Germline V CDR1 and CDR2: SGHTA, FQGTGA. V was clipped by 1 base and J by 5 bases, with 17 bases between them. CDR3 in DNA: TGTGCCAGCAGCTTAAATGGGGTAGGGGGTCGAACTGAAGCTTTCTTT. Translating gives CASSLNGVGGRTEAFF.

A single count supports this clone. V gene TRBV3-1 (or the pseudogene TRBV3-2) combines with J gene TRBJ2-1; the match to TRBD2 covers 10 bases. This CDR3 contains 15 residues. The V gene end was trimmed by 0 bases and the J gene end by 12 bases; junction bases not matched to a gene: 8. Germline V gene lookup returns CDR1 LGHDT and CDR2 YNNKEL (reference sequence). The CDR3 nucleotides are TGTGCCAGCAGCCAAGACCCTAGCGGGAGCTCGGGGCAGTTCTTC. This codes for CASSQDPSGSSGQFF.

The chain is built from TRBV29-1 and TRBJ2-2; 7 nucleotides align to TRBD2. V shed 2 bases and J 5 bases; nucleotides not matched to a gene: 11. This CDR3 has 16 residues. In germline, CDR1 is SQVTM, CDR2 ANQGSEA. The CDR3 loop is CSVESPGGGGTGELFF. The CDR3 bases are TGCAGCGTTGAAAGTCCGGGGGGTGGAGGTACCGGGGAGCTGTTTTTT.

V and J are TRBV5-4 and TRBJ2-3, with 12 bases identical to TRBD2. CDR1 is SGHNT and CDR2 is YYREEE in the germline V gene (reference sequence). Germline trimming cut 4 bases from V and 5 bases from J; bases unmatched to any gene: 5. The CDR3 totals 15 residues. CDR3 in amino acids: CASSTTSGRGDTQYF. In DNA, the CDR3 is TGTGCCAGCAGCACGACTAGCGGGAGAGGAGATACGCAGTATTTT.